These T cell receptor beta chains were read from a single sample in a study of CD8+ T cells in alopecia areata. Some clones are missing from TCRdb's copy, which holds only in-frame ones; the method was immunoSEQ multiplex PCR. The sample holds about 150,000 clones, about 60% seen once. Sequencing used CD4+ T cells sorted from blood. These receptors were obtained from a human donor in good health. CDR3s include the opening cysteine and the closing phenylalanine or tryptophan. A D gene is named only where the DNA matches it firmly. Clone size is not always given. Where it is, it says once, few, many or a class for expanded clones.

>NA|TRBJ2-3|NA|TRBV9
TGTGCCAGCAGCGATGACAGGAGCACAGATACGCAGTATTTT
CASSDDRSTDTQYF
>NA|TRBJ2-3|TRBD2|TRBV25-1
TGTGCCAGCAGTGATGATACTAGCGCGACAGATACGCAGTATTTT
CASSDDTSATDTQYF
>NA|TRBJ2-1|TRBD1|TRBV29-1
TGCAGCGCCGGGACAGGGGGCCAGGGTGAGCAGTTCTTC
CSAGTGGQGEQFF
>NA|TRBJ1-2|NA|TRBV29-1
TGCAGCGTTGAAGGGGACCCTTATGGCTACACCTTC
CSVEGDPYGYTF
>NA|TRBJ2-7|NA|TRBV29-1
TGCAGCGTTGAACTTAGGGCCTTGGGGGGGCAGTACTTC
CSVELRALGGQYF
>NA|TRBJ1-1|NA|TRBV6-1
TGTGCCAGCAGTAAATTTGGGATTAACACTGAAGCTTTCTTT
CASSKFGINTEAFF
>NA|TRBJ2-3|TRBD2|TRBV5-1
TGCGCCAGCAGCTCGACGACTAGCTCCGCAGATACGCAGTATTTT
CASSSTTSSADTQYF
>NA|TRBJ2-7|TRBD2|TRBV29-1
TGCAGCGCTGGACTAGCGGGAGGGCCGAAACAGTACTTC
CSAGLAGGPKQYF
>NA|TRBJ2-5|NA|TRBV29-1
TGCAGCGTTTTACCCTTGGGGGAGACCCAGTACTTC
CSVLPLGETQYF
>NA|TRBJ1-5|TRBD1|TRBV28
TGTGCCAGCAGTTCGATCGGTTGGCAGGGGGCAAATCAGCCCCAGCATTTT
CASSSIGWQGANQPQHF
>NA|TRBJ2-5|NA|TRBV2
TGTGCCAGCAGTACCCGACTAGTCAGGGAGACCCAGTACTTC
CASSTRLVRETQYF
>few|TRBJ1-4|NA|TRBV2
TGTGCCAGCAGTGGGGGGCCTCAACTGTTTTTT
CASSGGPQLFF
>once|TRBJ2-1|NA|TRBV5-4
TGTGCCAGCAGCGGGGGGTCCTCTCAGCAGTTCTTC
CASSGGSSQQFF
>NA|TRBJ1-3|NA|TRBV30
TGTGCCTTTGGTCAAAACACCATATATTTT
CAFGQNTIYF
>NA|TRBJ2-7|TRBD2|TRBV29-1
TGCAGCGTTGGACTAGCGGGAAACGAGCAGTACTTC
CSVGLAGNEQYF
>NA|TRBJ1-1|NA|TRBV11-2
TGTGCCAGCAGCCCTCGAGGGAACACTGAAGCTTTCTTT
CASSPRGNTEAFF
>NA|TRBJ2-3|NA|TRBV10-3
TGTGCCATCAGTGTCCTGGACCCGAGCACAGATACGCAGTATTTT
CAISVLDPSTDTQYF
>NA|TRBJ1-2|NA|TRBV9
TGTGCCAGCAGTACCGGGACAACTAACTATGGCTACACCTTC
CASSTGTTNYGYTF
>NA|TRBJ2-5|NA|TRBV7-2
TGTGCCAGCAGCCTGGGTGGCAGCCAAGAGACCCAGTACTTC
CASSLGGSQETQYF
>NA|TRBJ2-1|TRBD2|TRBV6-1
TGTGCCAGCAGTGGGGCTAGCGGGAGACCCTCCTACAATGAGCAGTTCTTC
CASSGASGRPSYNEQFF
>NA|TRBJ1-2|TRBD1|TRBV5-1
TGCGCCAGCAGCCCTGGGGACAGGGGTTTCAACTATGGCTACACCTTC
CASSPGDRGFNYGYTF
>NA|TRBJ2-3|NA|TRBV25-1
TGTGCCAGAGTTTCAGATACGCAGTATTTT
CARVSDTQYF
>few|TRBJ1-1|NA|TRBV4-1
TGCGCCAGCAGCCGGGTGGGGTTGAACACTGAAGCTTTCTTT
CASSRVGLNTEAFF
>few|TRBJ1-2|NA|TRBV5-1
TGCGCCAGCAGCTTGGCCGGGGAAAACTATGGCTACACCTTC
CASSLAGENYGYTF
>few|TRBJ1-4|NA|TRBV30
TGTGCCTGGAGTGTACGGGGGTTTAATGAAAAACTGTTTTTT
CAWSVRGFNEKLFF
>NA|TRBJ2-1|NA|TRBV30
TGTGCCTGGAGTGTAGCAGGGAGGGGGTACAATGAGCAGTTCTTC
CAWSVAGRGYNEQFF
>few|TRBJ1-1|NA|TRBV5-6
TGTGCCAGCAGCTTCAACCAGGGGAACACTGAAGCTTTCTTT
CASSFNQGNTEAFF
>few|TRBJ1-2|NA|TRBV30
TGTGCCTGGAGATCCCTGGGGGCTTATGGCTACACCTTC
CAWRSLGAYGYTF
>NA|TRBJ2-5|NA|TRBV28
TGTGCCAGCAGTTTCCCTCAGGGAGGACAAGAGACCCAGTACTTC
CASSFPQGGQETQYF
>NA|TRBJ1-1|TRBD1|TRBV5-1
TGCGCCAGCAGCCGGGGACAGGTTGACACTGAAGCTTTCTTT
CASSRGQVDTEAFF
>NA|TRBJ1-3|NA|TRBV4-1
TGCGCCAGCAGCCCCCAGGTTGGAAACACCATATATTTT
CASSPQVGNTIYF
>NA|TRBJ2-1|NA|TRBV9
TGTGCCAGCAGCGCAGCAGCAGTGGGAGTTACCTACAATGAGCAGTTCTTC
CASSAAAVGVTYNEQFF
>NA|TRBJ2-2|NA|TRBV27
TGTGCCAGCAGCCGGGGGGCGTTCGCCGGGGAGCTGTTTTTT
CASSRGAFAGELFF
>NA|TRBJ2-5|NA|TRBV25-1
TGTGCCAGCAGTGGAAGGGAGACCCAGTACTTC
CASSGRETQYF
>few|TRBJ2-1|TRBD2|TRBV5-4
TGTGCCAGCAGCTTGGATGTTAGCGGGAGTAGGGGTGAGCAGTTCTTC
CASSLDVSGSRGEQFF
>few|TRBJ2-3|NA|TRBV9
TGTGCCAGCAGCGGACCCGGCCCCCAAGGGGTAGATACGCAGTATTTT
CASSGPGPQGVDTQYF
>NA|TRBJ2-3|TRBD2|TRBV4-1
TGCGCCAGCAGCCAGGGACTAGCGGGCCTTTCTAGCACAGATACGCAGTATTTT
CASSQGLAGLSSTDTQYF
>NA|TRBJ2-1|NA|TRBV29-1
TGCAGCGTGGGGTACAATGAGCAGTTCTTC
CSVGYNEQFF
>medium-sized|TRBJ2-1|NA|TRBV6-5
TGTGCCAGCAGCAGAGGTGGCTCCTACAATGAGCAGTTCTTC
CASSRGGSYNEQFF
>few|TRBJ1-2|TRBD1|TRBV15
TGTGCCACCAGCAGAGATCAGGGGGGATATGGCTACACCTTC
CATSRDQGGYGYTF
>NA|TRBJ1-1|NA|TRBV16
TGTGCCAGCAGCCAATTCCGTACAGGGAACACTGAAGCTTTCTTT
CASSQFRTGNTEAFF
>NA|TRBJ2-3|NA|TRBV29-1
TGCAGCGTTGAGGGGGCGTGGGCCGGGATCCCAGATACGCAGTATTTT
CSVEGAWAGIPDTQYF
>NA|TRBJ2-5|TRBD2|TRBV28
TGTGCCAGCAGTCCCCGGACTAGCGGGAGCCGAGAGACCCAGTACTTC
CASSPRTSGSRETQYF
>few|TRBJ2-3|NA|TRBV2
TGTGCCAGCTGCGTTCGGGCAGATACGCAGTATTTT
CASCVRADTQYF
>NA|TRBJ2-5|NA|TRBV6-5
TGTGCCAGCAGTATGGGTGTCGGGACCCAGTACTTC
CASSMGVGTQYF